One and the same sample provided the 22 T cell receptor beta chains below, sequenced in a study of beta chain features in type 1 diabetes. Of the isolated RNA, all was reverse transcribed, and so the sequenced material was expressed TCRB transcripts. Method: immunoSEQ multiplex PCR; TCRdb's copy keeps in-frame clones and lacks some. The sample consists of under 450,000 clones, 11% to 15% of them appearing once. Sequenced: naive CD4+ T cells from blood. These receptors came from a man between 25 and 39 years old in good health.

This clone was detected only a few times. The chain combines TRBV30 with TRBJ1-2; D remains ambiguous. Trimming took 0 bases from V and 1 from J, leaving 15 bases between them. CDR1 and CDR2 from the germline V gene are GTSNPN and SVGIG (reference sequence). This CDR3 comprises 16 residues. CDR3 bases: TGTGCCTGGAGTGTACCAAGGCAGTTACATAACTATGGCTACACCTTC. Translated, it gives CAWSVPRQLHNYGYTF.

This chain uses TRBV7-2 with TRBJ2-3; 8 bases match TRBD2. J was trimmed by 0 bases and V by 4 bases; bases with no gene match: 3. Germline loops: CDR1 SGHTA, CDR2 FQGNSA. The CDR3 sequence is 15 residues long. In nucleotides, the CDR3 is TGTGCCAGCAGCTCCTCTAGCGGGAGCACAGATACGCAGTATTTT. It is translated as CASSSSSGSTDTQYF.

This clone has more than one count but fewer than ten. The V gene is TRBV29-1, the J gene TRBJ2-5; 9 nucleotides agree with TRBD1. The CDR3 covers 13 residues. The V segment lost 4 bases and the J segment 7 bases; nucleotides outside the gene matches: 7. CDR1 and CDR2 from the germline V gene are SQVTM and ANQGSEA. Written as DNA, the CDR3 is TGCAGCGTTGTAGGGACAGGGATGGGGACCCAGTACTTC. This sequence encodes CSVVGTGMGTQYF.

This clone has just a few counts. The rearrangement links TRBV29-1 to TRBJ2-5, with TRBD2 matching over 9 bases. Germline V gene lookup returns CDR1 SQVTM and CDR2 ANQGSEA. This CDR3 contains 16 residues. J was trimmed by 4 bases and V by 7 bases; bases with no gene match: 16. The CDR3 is CSAAGLAESRGETQYF. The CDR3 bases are TGCAGCGCAGCGGGACTAGCTGAAAGCCGGGGAGAGACCCAGTACTTC.

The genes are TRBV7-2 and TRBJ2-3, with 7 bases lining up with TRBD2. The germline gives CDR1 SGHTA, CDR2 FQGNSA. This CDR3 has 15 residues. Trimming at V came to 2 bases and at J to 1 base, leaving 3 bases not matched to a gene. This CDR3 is CASSLSGDGTDTQYF. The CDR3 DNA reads TGTGCCAGCAGCTTAAGCGGGGATGGCACAGATACGCAGTATTTT.

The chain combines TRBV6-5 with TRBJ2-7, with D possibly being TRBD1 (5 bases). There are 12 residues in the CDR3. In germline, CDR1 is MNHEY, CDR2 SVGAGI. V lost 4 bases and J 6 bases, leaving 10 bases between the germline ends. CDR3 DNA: TGTGCCAGCAGTTCCCCAGGGTCCGAGCAGTACGTC. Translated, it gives CASSSPGSEQYV.

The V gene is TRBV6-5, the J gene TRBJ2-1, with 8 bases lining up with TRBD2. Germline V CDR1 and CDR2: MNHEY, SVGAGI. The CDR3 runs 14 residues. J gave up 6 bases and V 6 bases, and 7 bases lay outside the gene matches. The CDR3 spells CASRRGGGPNEQFF. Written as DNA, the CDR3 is TGTGCCAGCAGGAGGGGCGGGGGGCCCAATGAGCAGTTCTTC.

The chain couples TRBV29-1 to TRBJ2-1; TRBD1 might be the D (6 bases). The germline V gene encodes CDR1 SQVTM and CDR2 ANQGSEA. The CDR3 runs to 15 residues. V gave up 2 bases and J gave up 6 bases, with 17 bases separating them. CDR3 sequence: CSVESYPARGNEQFF. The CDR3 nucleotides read TGCAGCGTTGAAAGTTACCCGGCCAGGGGCAATGAGCAGTTCTTC.

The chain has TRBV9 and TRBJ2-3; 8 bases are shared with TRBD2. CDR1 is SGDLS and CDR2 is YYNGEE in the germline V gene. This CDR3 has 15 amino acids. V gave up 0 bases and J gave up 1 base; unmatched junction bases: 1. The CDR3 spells CASSVVSGGTDTQYF. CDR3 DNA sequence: TGTGCCAGCAGCGTAGTTAGCGGGGGCACAGATACGCAGTATTTT.

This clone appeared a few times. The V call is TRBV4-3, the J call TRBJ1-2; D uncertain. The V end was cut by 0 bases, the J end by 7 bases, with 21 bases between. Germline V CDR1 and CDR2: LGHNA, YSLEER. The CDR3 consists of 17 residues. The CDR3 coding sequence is TGCGCCAGCAGCCAAGAAAGGATGCCTAAGGTGTCTAGTGGCTACACCTTC. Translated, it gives CASSQERMPKVSSGYTF.

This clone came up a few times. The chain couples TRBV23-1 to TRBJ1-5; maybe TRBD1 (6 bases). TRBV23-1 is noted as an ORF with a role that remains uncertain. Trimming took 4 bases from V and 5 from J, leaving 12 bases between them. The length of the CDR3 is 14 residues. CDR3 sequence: CASSLADSYQPQHF. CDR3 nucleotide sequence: TGCGCCAGCAGTCTAGCGGACAGCTATCAGCCCCAGCATTTT.

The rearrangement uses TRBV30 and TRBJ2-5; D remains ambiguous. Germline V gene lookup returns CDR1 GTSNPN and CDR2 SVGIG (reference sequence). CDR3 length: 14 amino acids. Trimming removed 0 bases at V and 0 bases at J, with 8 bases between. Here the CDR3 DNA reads TGTGCCTGGAGTGTACTTGGGAACCAAGAGACCCAGTACTTC. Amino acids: CAWSVLGNQETQYF.

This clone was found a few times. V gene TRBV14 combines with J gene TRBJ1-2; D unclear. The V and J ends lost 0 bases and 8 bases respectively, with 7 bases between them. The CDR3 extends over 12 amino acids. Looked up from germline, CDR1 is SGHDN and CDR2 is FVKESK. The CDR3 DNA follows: TGTGCCAGCAGCCAAGATCGGGTGGGCTACACCTTC. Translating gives CASSQDRVGYTF.

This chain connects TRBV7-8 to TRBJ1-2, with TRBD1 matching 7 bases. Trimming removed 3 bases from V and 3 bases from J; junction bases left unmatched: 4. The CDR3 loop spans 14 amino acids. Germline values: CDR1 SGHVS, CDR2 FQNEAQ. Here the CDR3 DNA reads TGTGCCAGCAGCTTCCACGGGACAGACTATGGCTACACCTTC. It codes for CASSFHGTDYGYTF.

CDR3 in DNA: TGTGCCAGCAGCAAATTCCTAGGGTCGAACACCGGGGAGCTGTTTTTT. The encoded protein is CASSKFLGSNTGELFF. The rearrangement uses TRBV21-1 and TRBJ2-2. TRBV21-1 is labeled a pseudogene. The length of the CDR3 is 16 residues.

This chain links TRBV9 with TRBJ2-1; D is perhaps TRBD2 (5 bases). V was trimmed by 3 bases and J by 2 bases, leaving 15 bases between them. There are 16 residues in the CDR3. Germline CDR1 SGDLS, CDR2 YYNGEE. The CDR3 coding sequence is TGTGCCAGCAGCGCAGACACTAGGGCTACCTACAATGAGCAGTTCTTC. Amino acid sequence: CASSADTRATYNEQFF.

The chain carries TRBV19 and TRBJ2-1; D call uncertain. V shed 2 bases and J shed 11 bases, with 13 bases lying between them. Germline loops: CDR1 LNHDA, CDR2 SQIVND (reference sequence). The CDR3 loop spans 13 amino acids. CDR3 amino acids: CASSIQVTAKQFF. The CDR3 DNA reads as TGTGCCAGTAGTATACAGGTCACAGCTAAGCAGTTCTTC.

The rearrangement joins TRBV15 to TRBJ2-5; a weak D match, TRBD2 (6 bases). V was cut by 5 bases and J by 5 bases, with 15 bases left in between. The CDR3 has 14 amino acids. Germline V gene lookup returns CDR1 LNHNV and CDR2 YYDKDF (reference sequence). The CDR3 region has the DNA TGTGCCACCAGCTCCGAGACTAGACTCGAGACCCAGTACTTC. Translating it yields CATSSETRLETQYF.

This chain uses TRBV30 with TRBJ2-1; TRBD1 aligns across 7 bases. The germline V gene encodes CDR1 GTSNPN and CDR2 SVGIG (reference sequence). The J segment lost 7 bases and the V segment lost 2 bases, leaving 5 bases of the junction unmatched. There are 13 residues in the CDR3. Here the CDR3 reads CAWSSNRGNEQFF. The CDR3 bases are TGTGCCTGGAGTTCTAACAGGGGTAATGAGCAGTTCTTC.

The CDR3 DNA follows: TGTGCCAGCAGCCTGGGACAGGGGGCTGAAGCTTTCTTT. Amino acid sequence: CASSLGQGAEAFF. V gene TRBV11-2 combines with J gene TRBJ1-1; 11 positions match TRBD1. CDR3 length equals 13 residues. Trimming at V came to 5 bases and at J to 6 bases, leaving 2 bases not matched to a gene. The germline V gene encodes CDR1 SGHAT and CDR2 FQNNGV.

CDR3 amino acids: CASSRAGQGSPDTQYF. Here the CDR3 DNA reads TGCGCCAGCAGCCGCGCCGGACAGGGTTCCCCAGATACGCAGTATTTT. This chain links TRBV4-1 with TRBJ2-3, with TRBD1 identical over 8 bases. CDR1 and CDR2 (germline): MGHRA, YSYEKL. Trimming cost V 4 bases and J 4 bases; bases outside gene matches: 10. The CDR3 length is 16 residues.

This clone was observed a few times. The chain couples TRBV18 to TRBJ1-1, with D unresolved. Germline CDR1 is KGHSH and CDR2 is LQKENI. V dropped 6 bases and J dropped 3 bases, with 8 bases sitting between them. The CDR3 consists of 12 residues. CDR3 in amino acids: CASSPRYTEAFF. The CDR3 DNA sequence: TGTGCCAGCTCCCCCAGATACACTGAAGCTTTCTTT.